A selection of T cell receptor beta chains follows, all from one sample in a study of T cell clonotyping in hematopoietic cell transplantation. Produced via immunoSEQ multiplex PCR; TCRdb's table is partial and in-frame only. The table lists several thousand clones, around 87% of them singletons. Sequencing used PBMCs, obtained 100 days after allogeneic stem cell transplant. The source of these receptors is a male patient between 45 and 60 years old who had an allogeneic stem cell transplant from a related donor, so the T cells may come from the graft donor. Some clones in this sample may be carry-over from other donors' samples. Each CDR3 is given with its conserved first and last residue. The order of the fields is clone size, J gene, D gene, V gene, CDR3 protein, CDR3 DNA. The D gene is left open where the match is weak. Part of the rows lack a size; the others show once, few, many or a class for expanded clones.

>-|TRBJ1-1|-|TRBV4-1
CASSEARGNTEAFF
TGCGCCAGCAGCGAAGCCAGGGGGAACACTGAAGCTTTCTTT
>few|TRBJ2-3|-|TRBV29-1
CSVGQLVSTDTQYF
TGCAGCGTTGGACAGCTAGTTAGCACAGATACGCAGTATTTT
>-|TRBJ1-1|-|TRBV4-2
CASAPWGPTEAFF
TGTGCCAGCGCCCCCTGGGGTCCCACTGAAGCTTTCTTT
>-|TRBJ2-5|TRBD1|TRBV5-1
CASSPGTGRETQYF
TGCGCCAGCAGCCCGGGGACAGGGCGAGAGACCCAGTACTTC
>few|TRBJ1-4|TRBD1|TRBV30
CAWGQGNEKLFF
TGTGCCTGGGGACAGGGGAATGAAAAACTGTTTTTT
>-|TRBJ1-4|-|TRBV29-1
CSVEMGEHEKLFF
TGCAGCGTTGAAATGGGGGAACATGAAAAACTGTTTTTT
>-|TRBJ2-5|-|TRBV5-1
CASSRRTDQETQYF
TGCGCCAGCAGCCGAAGGACTGACCAAGAGACCCAGTACTTC
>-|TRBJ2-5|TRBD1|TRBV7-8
CASTLRTGSMETQYF
TGTGCCAGCACCCTCAGGACAGGGTCTATGGAGACCCAGTACTTC
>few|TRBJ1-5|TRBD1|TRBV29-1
CSATGTGGNQPQHF
TGCAGCGCGACCGGGACAGGGGGTAATCAGCCCCAGCATTTT
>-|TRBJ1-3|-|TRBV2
CASSQTGNTIYF
TGTGCCAGCAGTCAGACTGGAAACACCATATATTTT
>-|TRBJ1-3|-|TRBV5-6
CASSSHRAVAGNTIYF
TGTGCCAGCAGCTCTCACAGGGCTGTGGCTGGAAACACCATATATTTT
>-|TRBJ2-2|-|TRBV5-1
CASSFSPFPGELFF
TGCGCCAGCAGTTTTTCCCCCTTCCCTGGGGAGCTGTTTTTT
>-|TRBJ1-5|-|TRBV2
CASSEAPQPQHF
TGTGCCAGCAGTGAAGCGCCTCAGCCCCAGCATTTT
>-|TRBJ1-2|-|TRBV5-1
CASSLGQVGDYGYTF
TGCGCCAGCAGCTTGGGTCAGGTGGGAGATTATGGCTACACCTTC
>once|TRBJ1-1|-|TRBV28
CASSFEAEAFF
TGTGCCAGCAGTTTTGAGGCGGAAGCTTTCTTT
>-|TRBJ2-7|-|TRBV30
CAWSVQYEQYF
TGTGCCTGGAGTGTACAGTACGAGCAGTACTTC
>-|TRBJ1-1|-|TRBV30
CACQQETMNTEAFF
TGTGCCTGCCAACAGGAAACTATGAACACTGAAGCTTTCTTT
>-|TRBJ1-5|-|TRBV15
CATSREGRSDQPQHF
TGTGCCACCAGCAGAGAGGGTCGTTCTGATCAGCCCCAGCATTTT
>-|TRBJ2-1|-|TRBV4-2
CASSQDRSSYNEQFF
TGTGCCAGCAGCCAAGATCGTAGCTCCTACAATGAGCAGTTCTTC
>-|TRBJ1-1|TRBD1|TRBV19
CASSLTTGALNTEAFF
TGTGCCAGTAGTTTAACGACAGGGGCGCTGAACACTGAAGCTTTCTTT
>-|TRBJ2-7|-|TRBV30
CAWSVTGILHEQYF
TGTGCCTGGAGTGTAACAGGGATTCTACACGAGCAGTACTTC
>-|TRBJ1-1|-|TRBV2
CASSVGTARDTEAFF
TGTGCCAGCAGTGTGGGCACCGCGAGGGACACTGAAGCTTTCTTT